A single sample is the source of the 7 T cell receptor beta chains below, sequenced in a study of T cell changes during pregnancy in multiple sclerosis. TCRdb keeps only in-frame clones here, not all; method: immunoSEQ multiplex PCR. This table has about 42,000 clones, 75% to 95% appearing once. The source material was CD4+ T cells from peripheral blood mononuclear cells, sampled after pregnancy. The receptors were gathered from a female donor in good health, enrolled as a control in a pregnancy study.

This clone turned up a few times. J is TRBJ1-3 and V is TRBV19; TRBD1 is a possible D gene (5 bases). The CDR3 spans 15 residues. With 6 bases removed from V and 4 bases from J, the gap between germline ends came to 16 bases. Germline-derived CDR1 and CDR2 are LNHDA and SQIVND (reference sequence). CDR3 DNA: TGTGCCAGTAGCGCACGCCAGGGCTCGGGAAACACCATATATTTT. Translation: CASSARQGSGNTIYF.

The chain couples TRBV5-1 to TRBJ2-7; 7 bases are shared with TRBD2. CDR1 and CDR2 from the germline V gene are SGHRS and YFSETQ. This CDR3 has 15 amino acids. V dropped 0 bases and J dropped 0; count of bases not matched to a gene: 3. The CDR3 is CASSLVPSGSYEQYF. The DNA for the CDR3 is TGCGCCAGCAGCTTGGTACCTAGCGGCTCCTACGAGCAGTACTTC.

V gene TRBV19 combines with J gene TRBJ2-1; D uncertain. V dropped 5 bases and J dropped 4 bases, with 9 bases sitting between them. In germline, CDR1 is LNHDA, CDR2 SQIVND (reference sequence). The length of the CDR3 is 13 residues. This CDR3 reads CASSGGDYNEQFF. The CDR3 bases are TGTGCCAGTAGTGGCGGAGATTACAATGAGCAGTTCTTC.

The genes are TRBV5-1 and TRBJ1-3, with unresolved D. The germline V gene has CDR1 SGHRS and CDR2 YFSETQ. This CDR3 is 15 amino acids long. Trimming left V 1 base short and J 4 bases short, with 12 bases between. CDR3 region: CASSLWGDLGNTIYF. The DNA for the CDR3 is TGCGCCAGCAGCTTGTGGGGAGATCTAGGAAACACCATATATTTT.

This chain connects TRBV4-1 to TRBJ2-2, with a weak D call TRBD2 (5 bases). V was pared by 0 bases and J by 5 bases, with 7 bases between. The germline gives CDR1 MGHRA, CDR2 YSYEKL. The CDR3 covers 14 residues. The CDR3 sequence is CASSQDRGTGELFF. The DNA for the CDR3 is TGCGCCAGCAGCCAAGATCGGGGAACCGGGGAGCTGTTTTTT.

The chain employs TRBV28 and TRBJ1-1, with TRBD1 as a possible D gene (5 bases). Trimming stripped 5 bases from V and 2 bases from J, with 15 bases between. The CDR3 sequence is 15 residues long. Germline values: CDR1 MDHEN, CDR2 SYDVKM. Written as DNA, the CDR3 is TGTGCCAGCAGTCTGTTACAGGTTGGAAACACTGAAGCTTTCTTT. The encoded protein is CASSLLQVGNTEAFF.

The rearrangement uses TRBV7-2 and TRBJ2-5, with TRBD2 as a possible D gene (5 bases). V lost 1 base to trimming and J lost 5 bases, with 14 bases between them. This CDR3 has 15 amino acids. Germline lookup yields CDR1 SGHTA and CDR2 FQGNSA. The DNA for the CDR3 is TGTGCCAGCAGCTTAGGCTGGCTAGCCAGCGAGACCCAGTACTTC. Translating it yields CASSLGWLASETQYF.